These 5 T cell receptor beta chains were all obtained from the same sample, sequenced in a study of T cells after yellow fever vaccination. Each CDR3 protein gets one entry after TCRdb re-called the 5' RACE reads with MiXCR. The data show about 130,000 distinct CDR3 sequences, about 8.8% seen once. This material consisted of CD8+ T cells sorted from PBMCs, taken on the day of the yellow fever booster vaccination. These receptors were taken from a man between 18 and 29 years old who received the YFV17D yellow fever vaccine.

The chain employs TRBV7-6 and TRBJ2-3, with D tentatively TRBD2 (6 bases). Looked up from germline, CDR1 is SGHVS and CDR2 is FNYEAQ. The V end lost 5 bases, the J end lost 4 bases, and 10 bases lay between the germline ends. This CDR3 region has 13 residues. CDR3 region: CASSTQRADTQYF. The CDR3 DNA reads TGTGCCAGCAGCACGCAGCGGGCAGATACGCAGTATTTT.

This clonotype was counted only a few times. The V gene is TRBV12-3 or TRBV12-4, the J gene TRBJ1-1; TRBD1 is a possible D gene (5 bases). The CDR3 length is 14 residues. Trimming removed 6 bases at V and 4 bases at J, with 15 bases between. CDR3 DNA sequence: TGTGCCAGCAGCCCGACGACAGCTTTCACTGAAGCTTTCTTT. This sequence encodes CASSPTTAFTEAFF.

The CDR3 DNA reads as TGCAGTGCTTACCACCGGACTAACAATGAGCAGTTCTTC. Translation: CSAYHRTNNEQFF. The chain employs TRBV20-1 and TRBJ2-1; tentatively, D is TRBD2 (6 bases). V was trimmed by 5 bases and J by 5 bases, leaving 13 bases between them. There are 13 residues in the CDR3. Germline values: CDR1 DFQATT, CDR2 SNEGSKA (reference sequence).

This clonotype was seen more than once but under ten times. This chain uses TRBV20-1 with TRBJ2-5; TRBD2 matches at 10 bases. The V and J ends lost 0 bases and 2 bases, in that order; junction bases with no gene match: 9. Per germline, CDR1 DFQATT and CDR2 SNEGSKA (reference sequence). The CDR3 loop spans 17 amino acids. CDR3 amino acids: CSARDQFIAGGQETQYF. DNA of the CDR3: TGCAGTGCTAGAGATCAATTCATAGCGGGGGGACAAGAGACCCAGTACTTC.

This clonotype was seen at least ten times. The DNA of the CDR3 is TGCGCCAGCAGCTTGGCGGTCCTCGGGGACAATGAGCAGTTCTTC. Translated, it gives CASSLAVLGDNEQFF. V gene TRBV5-1 combines with J gene TRBJ2-1; tentative D call: TRBD2 (5 bases). The CDR3 extends over 15 amino acids. Trimming left V 0 bases short and J 5 bases short, with 12 bases between. Germline assignment: CDR1 SGHRS and CDR2 YFSETQ.